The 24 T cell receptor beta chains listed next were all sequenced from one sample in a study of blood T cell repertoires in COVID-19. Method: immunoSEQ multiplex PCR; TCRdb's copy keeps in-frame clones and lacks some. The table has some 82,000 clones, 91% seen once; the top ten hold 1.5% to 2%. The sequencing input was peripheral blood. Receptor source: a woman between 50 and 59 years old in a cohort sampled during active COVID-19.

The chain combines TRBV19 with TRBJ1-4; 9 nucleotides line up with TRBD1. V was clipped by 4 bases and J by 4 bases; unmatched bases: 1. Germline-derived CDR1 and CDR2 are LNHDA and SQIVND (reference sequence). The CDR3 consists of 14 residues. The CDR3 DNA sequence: TGTGCCAGTAGTAGGACAGGGGATAATGAAAAACTGTTTTTT. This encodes CASSRTGDNEKLFF.

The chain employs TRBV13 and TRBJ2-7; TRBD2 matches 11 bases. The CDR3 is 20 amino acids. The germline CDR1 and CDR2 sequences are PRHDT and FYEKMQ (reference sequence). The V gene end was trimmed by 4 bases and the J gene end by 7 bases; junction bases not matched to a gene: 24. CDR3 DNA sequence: TGTGCCAGCAGCTCCGAGGGGTTAGCGGGAGGGCCCGAAGGGGAAATTGAGCAGTACTTC. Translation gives CASSSEGLAGGPEGEIEQYF.

CDR3 DNA: TGTGCCAGCAGCCAGGGGGCGGGGGTAGATACGCAGTATTTT. This encodes CASSQGAGVDTQYF. The chain couples TRBV3-1 (or the pseudogene TRBV3-2) to TRBJ2-3; tentatively, D is TRBD2 (7 bases). Trimming stripped 3 bases from V and 5 bases from J, with 12 bases between. Germline V gene data show CDR1 as LGHDT and CDR2 as YNNKEL (reference sequence). The CDR3 contains 14 residues.

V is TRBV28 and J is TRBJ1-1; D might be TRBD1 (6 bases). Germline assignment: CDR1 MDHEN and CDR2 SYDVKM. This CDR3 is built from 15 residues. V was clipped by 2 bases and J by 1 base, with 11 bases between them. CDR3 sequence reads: CASSLGRDKNTEAFF. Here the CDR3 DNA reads TGTGCCAGCAGTTTAGGCCGGGACAAGAACACTGAAGCTTTCTTT.

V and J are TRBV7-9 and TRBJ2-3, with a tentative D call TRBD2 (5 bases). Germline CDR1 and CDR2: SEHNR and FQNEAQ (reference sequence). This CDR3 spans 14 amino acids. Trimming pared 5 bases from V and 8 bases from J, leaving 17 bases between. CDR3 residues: CASSPTRVSGTQYF. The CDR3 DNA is TGTGCCAGCAGCCCTACTAGGGTGTCGGGTACGCAGTATTTT.

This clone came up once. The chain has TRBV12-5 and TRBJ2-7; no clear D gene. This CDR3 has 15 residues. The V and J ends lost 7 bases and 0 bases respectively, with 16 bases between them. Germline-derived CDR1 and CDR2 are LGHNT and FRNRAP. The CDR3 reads CASAPRFESSYEQYF. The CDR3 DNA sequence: TGTGCTAGTGCCCCGAGGTTTGAAAGCTCCTACGAGCAGTACTTC.

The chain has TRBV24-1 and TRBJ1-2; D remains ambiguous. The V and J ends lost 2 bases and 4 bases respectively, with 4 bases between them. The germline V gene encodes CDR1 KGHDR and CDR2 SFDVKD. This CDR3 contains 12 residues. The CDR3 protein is CATSDYSYGYTF. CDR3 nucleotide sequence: TGTGCCACCAGTGATTACAGCTATGGCTACACCTTC.

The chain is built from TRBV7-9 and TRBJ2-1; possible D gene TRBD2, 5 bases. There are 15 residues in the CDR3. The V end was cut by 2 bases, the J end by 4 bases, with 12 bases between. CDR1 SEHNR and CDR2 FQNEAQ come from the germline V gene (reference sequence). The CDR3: CASSLMRVGYNEQFF. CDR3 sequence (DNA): TGTGCCAGCAGCTTAATGAGGGTGGGGTACAATGAGCAGTTCTTC.

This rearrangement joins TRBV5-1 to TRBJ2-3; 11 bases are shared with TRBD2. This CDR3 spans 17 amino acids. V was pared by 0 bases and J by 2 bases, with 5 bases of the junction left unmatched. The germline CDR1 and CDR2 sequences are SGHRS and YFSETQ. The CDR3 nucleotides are TGCGCCAGCAGCTTGGCGGGACTAGCGGAACCCACAGATACGCAGTATTTT. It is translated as CASSLAGLAEPTDTQYF. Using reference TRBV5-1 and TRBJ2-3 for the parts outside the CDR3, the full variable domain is KAGVTQTPRYLIKTRGQQVTLSCSPISGHRSVSWYQQTPGQGLQFLFEYFSETQRNKGNFPGRFSGRQFSNSRSEMNVSTLELGDSALYLCASSLAGLAEPTDTQYFGPGTRLTVL.

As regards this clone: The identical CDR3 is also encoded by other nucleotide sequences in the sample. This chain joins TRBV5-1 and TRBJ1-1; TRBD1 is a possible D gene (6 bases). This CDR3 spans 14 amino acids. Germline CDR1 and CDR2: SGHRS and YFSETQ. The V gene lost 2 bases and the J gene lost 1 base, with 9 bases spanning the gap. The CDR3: CASSLGQQNTEAFF. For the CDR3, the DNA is TGCGCCAGCAGCTTAGGACAGCAGAACACTGAAGCTTTCTTT.

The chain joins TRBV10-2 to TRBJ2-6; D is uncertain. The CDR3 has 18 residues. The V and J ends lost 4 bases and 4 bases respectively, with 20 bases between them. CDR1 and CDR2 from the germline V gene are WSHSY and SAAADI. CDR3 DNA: TGCGCCAGCAGTGTCCCGATCGTCGGTGTATCCGGGGCCAACGTCCTGACTTTC. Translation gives CASSVPIVGVSGANVLTF.

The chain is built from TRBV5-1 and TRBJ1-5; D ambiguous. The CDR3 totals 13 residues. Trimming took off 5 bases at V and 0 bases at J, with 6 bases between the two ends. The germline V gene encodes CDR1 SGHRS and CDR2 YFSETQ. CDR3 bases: TGCGCCAGCAGGAGGGATAGCAATCAGCCCCAGCATTTT. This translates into CASRRDSNQPQHF.

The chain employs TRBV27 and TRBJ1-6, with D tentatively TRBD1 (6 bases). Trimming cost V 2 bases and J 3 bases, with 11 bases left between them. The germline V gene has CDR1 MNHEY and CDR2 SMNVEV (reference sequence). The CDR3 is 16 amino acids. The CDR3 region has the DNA TGTGCCAGCAGTTTAGGTTCAGGGGTCTATAATTCACCCCTCCACTTT. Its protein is CASSLGSGVYNSPLHF.

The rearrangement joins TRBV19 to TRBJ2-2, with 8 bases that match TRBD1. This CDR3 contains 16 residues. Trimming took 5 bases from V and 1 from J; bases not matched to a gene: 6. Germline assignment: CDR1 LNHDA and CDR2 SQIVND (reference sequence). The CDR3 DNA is TGTGCCAGTAGTCTCCGGGACAGGAGGAACACCGGGGAGCTGTTTTTT. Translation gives CASSLRDRRNTGELFF.

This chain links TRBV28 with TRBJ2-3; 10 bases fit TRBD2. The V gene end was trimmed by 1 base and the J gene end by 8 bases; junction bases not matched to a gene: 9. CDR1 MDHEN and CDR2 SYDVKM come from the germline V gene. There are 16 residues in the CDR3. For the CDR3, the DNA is TGTGCCAGCAGTTTATTCGGGACTAGCGTAGGGGGTACGCAGTATTTT. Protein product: CASSLFGTSVGGTQYF.

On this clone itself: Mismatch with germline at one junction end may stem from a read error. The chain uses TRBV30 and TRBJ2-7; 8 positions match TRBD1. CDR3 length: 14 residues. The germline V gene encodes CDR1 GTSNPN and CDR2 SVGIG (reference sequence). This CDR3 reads CAWNPGTGSDEQYF. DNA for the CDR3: TGTGCCTGGAATCCGGGGACAGGCTCCGACGAGCAGTACTTC. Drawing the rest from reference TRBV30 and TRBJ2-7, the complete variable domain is SQTIHQWPATLVQPVGSPLSLECTVEGTSNPNLYWYRQAAGRGLQLLFYSVGIGQISSEVPQNLSASRPQDRQFILSSKKLLLSDSGFYLCAWNPGTGSDEQYFGPGTRLTVT.

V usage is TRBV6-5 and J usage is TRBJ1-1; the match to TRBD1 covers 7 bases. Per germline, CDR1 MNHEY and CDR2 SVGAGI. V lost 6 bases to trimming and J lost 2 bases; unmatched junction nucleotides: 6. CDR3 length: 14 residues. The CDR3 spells CASSLDRANTEAFF. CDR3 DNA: TGTGCCAGCAGCCTAGACAGGGCCAACACTGAAGCTTTCTTT.

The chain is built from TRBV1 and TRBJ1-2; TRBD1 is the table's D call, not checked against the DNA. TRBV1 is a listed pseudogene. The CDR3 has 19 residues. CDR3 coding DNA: TGCACCAGCAGCCACCATCTGGTGTTTGTTCCACAGCCCCACTATGGCTACACCTTC. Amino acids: CTSSHHLVFVPQPHYGYTF.

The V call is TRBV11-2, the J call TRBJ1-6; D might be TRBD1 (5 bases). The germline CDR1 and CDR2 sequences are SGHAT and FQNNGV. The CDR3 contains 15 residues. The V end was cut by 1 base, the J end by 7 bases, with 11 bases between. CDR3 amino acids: CASSLGPGRNSPLHF. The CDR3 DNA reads TGTGCCAGCAGCTTAGGCCCAGGGCGGAATTCACCCCTCCACTTT.

The CDR3 loop reads CASSLVAGGPAGANVLTF. In DNA, the CDR3 is TGCGCCAGCAGCTTGGTGGCGGGAGGGCCTGCTGGGGCCAACGTCCTGACTTTC. The chain links TRBV5-1 to TRBJ2-6; 9 positions match TRBD2. This CDR3 region has 18 residues. Trimming took 0 bases from V and 2 from J; bases not matched to a gene: 6. The V gene's germline CDR1 is SGHRS and CDR2 YFSETQ.

The CDR3 DNA follows: TGTGCCAGCAGGTTCAAGGGAGGACAGCCCCAGCATTTT. Encoded protein: CASRFKGGQPQHF. V usage is TRBV6-5 and J usage is TRBJ1-5; D gene unclear. CDR3 length: 13 amino acids. Germline-derived CDR1 and CDR2 are MNHEY and SVGAGI. Trimming cost V 6 bases and J 7 bases, with 13 bases left between them.

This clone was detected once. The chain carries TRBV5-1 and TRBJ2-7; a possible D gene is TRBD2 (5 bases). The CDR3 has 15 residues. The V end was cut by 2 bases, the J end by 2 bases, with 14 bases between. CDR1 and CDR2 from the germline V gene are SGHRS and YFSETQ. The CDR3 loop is CASSFSAGGAYEQYF. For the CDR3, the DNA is TGCGCCAGCAGCTTTAGTGCAGGAGGAGCCTACGAGCAGTACTTC.

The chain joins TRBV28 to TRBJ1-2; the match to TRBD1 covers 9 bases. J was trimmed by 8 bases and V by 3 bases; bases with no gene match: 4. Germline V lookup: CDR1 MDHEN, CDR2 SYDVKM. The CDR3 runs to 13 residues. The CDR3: CASSLSDRGGYTF. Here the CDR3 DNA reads TGTGCCAGCAGTTTGTCAGACAGGGGGGGCTACACCTTC.

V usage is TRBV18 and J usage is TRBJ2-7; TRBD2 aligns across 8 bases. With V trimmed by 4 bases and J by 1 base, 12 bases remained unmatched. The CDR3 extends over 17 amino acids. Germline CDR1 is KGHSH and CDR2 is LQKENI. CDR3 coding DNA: TGTGCCAGCTCACTTAGAGAAGACGGGAGGGGGTCCTACGAGCAGTACTTC. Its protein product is CASSLREDGRGSYEQYF.